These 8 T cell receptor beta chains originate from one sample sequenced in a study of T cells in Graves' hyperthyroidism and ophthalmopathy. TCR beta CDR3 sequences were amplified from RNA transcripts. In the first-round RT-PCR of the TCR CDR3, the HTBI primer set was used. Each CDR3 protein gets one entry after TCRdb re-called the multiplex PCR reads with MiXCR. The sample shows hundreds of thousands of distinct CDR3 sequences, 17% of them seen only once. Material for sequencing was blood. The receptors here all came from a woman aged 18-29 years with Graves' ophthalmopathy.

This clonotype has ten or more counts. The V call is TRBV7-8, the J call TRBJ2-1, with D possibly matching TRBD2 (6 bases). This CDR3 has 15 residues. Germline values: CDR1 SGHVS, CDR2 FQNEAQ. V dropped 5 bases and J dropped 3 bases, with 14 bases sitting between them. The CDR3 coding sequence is TGTGCCAGCAGCCGGACGGAGGGACTCTACAATGAGCAGTTCTTC. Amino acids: CASSRTEGLYNEQFF.

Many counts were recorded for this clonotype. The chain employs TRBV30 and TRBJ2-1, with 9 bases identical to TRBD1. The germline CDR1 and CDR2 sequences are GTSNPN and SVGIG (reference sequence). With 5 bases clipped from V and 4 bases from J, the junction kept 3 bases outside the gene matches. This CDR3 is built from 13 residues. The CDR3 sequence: CAWSGTGYNEQFF. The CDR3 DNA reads TGTGCCTGGTCCGGGACAGGGTACAATGAGCAGTTCTTC.

The CDR3 coding sequence is TGTGCCAGCAGTGACAAGGGACCCTACGAGCAGTACTTC. Protein product: CASSDKGPYEQYF. J is TRBJ2-7 and V is TRBV6-4; possibly TRBD1 or TRBD2 for D (5 bases each). Germline values: CDR1 MRHNA, CDR2 SNTAGT. This CDR3 has 13 amino acids. Trimming left V 2 bases short and J 2 bases short, with 7 bases between.

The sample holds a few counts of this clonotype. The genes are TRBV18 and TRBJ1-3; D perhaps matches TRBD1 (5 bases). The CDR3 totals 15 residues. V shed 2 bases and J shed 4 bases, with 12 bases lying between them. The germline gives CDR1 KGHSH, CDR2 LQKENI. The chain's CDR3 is CASSPNLQGGNTIYF. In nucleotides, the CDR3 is TGTGCCAGCTCACCAAATCTGCAGGGAGGAAACACCATATATTTT.

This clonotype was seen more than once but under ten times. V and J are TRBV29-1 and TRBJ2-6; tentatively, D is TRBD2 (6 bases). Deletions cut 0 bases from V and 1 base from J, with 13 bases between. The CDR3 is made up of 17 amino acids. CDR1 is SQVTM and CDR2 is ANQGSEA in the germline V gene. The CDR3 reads CSVEDETAGSGANVLTF. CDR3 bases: TGCAGCGTTGAAGATGAAACCGCGGGGTCTGGGGCCAACGTCCTGACTTTC.

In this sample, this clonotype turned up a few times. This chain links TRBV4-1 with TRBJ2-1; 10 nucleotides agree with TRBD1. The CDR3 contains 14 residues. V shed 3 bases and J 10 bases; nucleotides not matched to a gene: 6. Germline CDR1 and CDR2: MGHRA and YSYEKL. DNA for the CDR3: TGCGCCAGCAGCCATCCGGGACAGGGGATCGAGCAGTTCTTC. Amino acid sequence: CASSHPGQGIEQFF.

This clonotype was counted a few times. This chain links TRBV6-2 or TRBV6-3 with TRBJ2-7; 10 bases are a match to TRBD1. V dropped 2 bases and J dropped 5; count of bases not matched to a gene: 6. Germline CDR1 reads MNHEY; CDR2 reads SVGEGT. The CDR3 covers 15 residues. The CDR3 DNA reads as TGTGCCAGCAGTTACACCAGACAGGGGGCGGACGAGCAGTACTTC. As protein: CASSYTRQGADEQYF.

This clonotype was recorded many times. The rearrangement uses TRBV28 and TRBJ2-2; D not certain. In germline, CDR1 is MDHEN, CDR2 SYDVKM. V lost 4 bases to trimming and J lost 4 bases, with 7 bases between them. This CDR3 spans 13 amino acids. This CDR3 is CASSWGTTGELFF. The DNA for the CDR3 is TGTGCCAGCAGTTGGGGAACCACCGGGGAGCTGTTTTTT.